What follows are 9 T cell receptor beta chains derived from one specimen sequenced in a study of T cells in Graves' hyperthyroidism and ophthalmopathy. RNA transcripts served as the template for amplifying TCR beta CDR3 regions. During a first-round RT-PCR of the TCR CDR3, the HTBI primer set was used. TCRdb passed the multiplex PCR reads through MiXCR, listing each CDR3 protein once. The sample includes fewer than 700,000 distinct CDR3 sequences, roughly 17% seen only once; the top ten take approximately 15%. Material: blood. All receptors come from a woman in her late teens or twenties with Graves' ophthalmopathy.

This clonotype occurred many times. V usage is TRBV10-3 and J usage is TRBJ1-2, with TRBD1 matching 9 bases. The CDR3 consists of 14 residues. Looked up from germline, CDR1 is ENHRY and CDR2 is SYGVKD. With 11 bases clipped from V and 7 bases from J, the junction kept 14 bases outside the gene matches. CDR3 DNA sequence: TGTGCCGGGGCCGACCGGGACAGGGTCTCTGGCTACACCTTC. Its protein is CAGADRDRVSGYTF.

In this sample, this clonotype turned up many times. Here the CDR3 DNA reads TGTGCCAGCAGTTTATTTGGCAGGGAAGGTTATTCACCCCTCCACTTT. It yields the protein CASSLFGREGYSPLHF. V usage is TRBV28 and J usage is TRBJ1-6; D may be TRBD1 (5 bases). Trimming shortened V by 1 base and J by 8 bases, and 15 bases separated the two germline ends. Per the germline V gene, CDR1 is MDHEN and CDR2 is SYDVKM. This CDR3 has 16 residues.

This clonotype was found many times. The chain combines TRBV15 with TRBJ2-7, with 7 bases aligning to TRBD1. Germline-derived CDR1 and CDR2 are LNHNV and YYDKDF (reference sequence). The J segment lost 2 bases and the V segment lost 0 bases, leaving 7 bases of the junction unmatched. This CDR3 region has 16 residues. CDR3 in amino acids: CATSREGGRGAYEQYF. The CDR3 bases are TGTGCCACCAGCAGAGAAGGGGGCAGGGGTGCCTACGAGCAGTACTTC.

This clonotype was detected many times. This sequence joins TRBV12-3 or TRBV12-4 and TRBJ2-1; TRBD1 matches 10 bases. V was clipped by 6 bases and J by 5 bases; unmatched bases: 10. The CDR3 covers 16 residues. The CDR3 region is CASRHSGTGANNEQFF. The CDR3 nucleotides are TGTGCCAGCAGACACTCCGGGACAGGGGCGAACAATGAGCAGTTCTTC.

V gene TRBV6-1 combines with J gene TRBJ2-2; a possible D gene is TRBD2 (6 bases). The CDR3 runs 16 residues. Germline assignment: CDR1 MNHNS and CDR2 SASEGT. Trimming pared 6 bases from V and 1 base from J, leaving 15 bases between. CDR3 sequence (DNA): TGTGCCAGCAGCGAAATGGGGGGAGAGAACACCGGGGAGCTGTTTTTT. Encoded protein: CASSEMGGENTGELFF.

This clonotype was recorded at least ten times. J is TRBJ2-7 and V is TRBV7-9; tentatively, D is TRBD1 or TRBD2 (6 bases each). V was trimmed by 6 bases and J by 0 bases, leaving 9 bases between them. Germline assignment: CDR1 SEHNR and CDR2 FQNEAQ (reference sequence). The CDR3 runs 13 residues. The CDR3 sequence is CASRGGLSYEQYF. As DNA, the CDR3 is TGTGCCAGCAGAGGGGGGCTCTCCTACGAGCAGTACTTC.

There are many counts of this clonotype. The chain couples TRBV11-2 to TRBJ1-6; D unclear. With 0 bases removed from V and 0 bases from J, the gap between germline ends came to 6 bases. CDR1 is SGHAT, CDR2 FQNNGV, per germline. This CDR3 region has 16 residues. CDR3 coding DNA: TGTGCCAGCAGCTTAGATCTCGGCTCCTATAATTCACCCCTCCACTTT. Its translation is CASSLDLGSYNSPLHF.

This clonotype has at least ten counts. The chain uses TRBV7-3 and TRBJ2-7, with D possibly TRBD1 on 6 matching bases. CDR1 and CDR2 (germline): SGHTA, FQGTGA. This CDR3 contains 13 residues. Trimming shortened V by 0 bases and J by 4 bases, and 7 bases separated the two germline ends. The CDR3 DNA reads TGTGCCAGCAGCTTAACGCAGGGGTACGAGCAGTACTTC. Translation: CASSLTQGYEQYF.

The sample holds a few counts of this clonotype. CDR3 DNA sequence: TGTGCCAGTAGTATATATGGACAAGAGACCCAGTACTTC. It specifies CASSIYGQETQYF. The chain joins TRBV19 to TRBJ2-5; no clear D. Per germline, CDR1 LNHDA and CDR2 SQIVND (reference sequence). Trimming pared 2 bases from V and 2 bases from J, leaving 6 bases between. The CDR3 covers 13 residues.